Included here is one T cell receptor beta chain sequence, with context. Its antigen is not known. Other DNA sequences in this sample translate to the same CDR3. Here immunoSEQ multiplex PCR was the method, and the copy in TCRdb shows in-frame clones only, minus some. Of 60,000 to 90,000 clones in the sample, 65% to 90% are singletons; the top ten hold under 0.75%. This sample stems from a study of OX40 agonist ivuxolimab in advanced cancers. Across the whole study: Among those enrolled, mean age was 60 years (range roughly 23 to 90) and about 79% were male. General observations from the study: Clonal expansion from baseline to week 6 occurred in both CD4+ and CD8+ T cells. CD8+ T cells (on average) carried more expanded clones than CD4+ T cells.

Anyone with autoimmune disease history or systemic immunosuppression was excluded. Specimen: CD4+ or CD8+ T cells sorted from blood, collected in a trial of the OX40 agonist ivuxolimab. The TCR was taken from an adult with an advanced solid tumor such as melanoma, head and neck, liver or kidney cancer.

The chain's CDR3 is CASSLGTGGYNEQFF. CDR3 coding DNA: TGTGCCAGCAGCTTGGGGACAGGGGGATACAATGAGCAGTTCTTC. The chain links TRBV5-4 to TRBJ2-1, with 10 bases matching TRBD1. V gave up 0 bases and J gave up 4 bases; unmatched junction bases: 1. The CDR3 totals 15 residues. CDR1 and CDR2 (germline): SGHNT, YYREEE (reference sequence).